This TCR beta chain was recorded in a study of cytomegalovirus exposure and HLA in healthy donors. CDR3 size: 15 residues. The germline V gene has CDR1 MDHEN and CDR2 SYDVKM. Trimming took 6 bases from V and 0 from J, leaving 12 bases between them. The PCR used 60 Vbeta and 13 Jbeta primers. Profiled with immunoSEQ multiplex PCR; TCRdb holds only in-frame clones, not every one. The sample contains more than 95,000 clones, 70% to 85% of which appear only once. Nominally healthy donors were sampled, though unrecorded immune exposures were likely. A remark on this clone: Its antigen is still unknown.

Study-wide results and caveats: In a later analysis, DRB1 alleles had the most associated TCRs; HLA-C alleles the fewest.

The chain couples TRBV28 to TRBJ2-1; no firm D call. This TCR came from a woman aged 40 to 50 in good health and CMV-seropositive. Sequencing was carried out using PBMCs. For the CDR3, the DNA is TGTGCCAGCAGCAGCTCGGGTATCTCCTACAATGAGCAGTTCTTC. Translating it yields CASSSSGISYNEQFF.